This passage covers 12 T cell receptor beta chains from one sample sequenced in a study of blood T cells in healthy people across ages. A second PCR of 7 to 11 cycles used a sample-barcoded 5' primer and a J-beta primer mix. TCRdb ran MiXCR on the 5' RACE reads and lists one entry per CDR3 protein. The sample includes around 990,000 distinct CDR3 sequences, 35% to 40% of them seen just once. Sequencing was done on a sample of blood. Receptors originate from a man between 18 and 35 years old in good health.

The chain recombines TRBV29-1 with TRBJ2-7, with a possible D match to TRBD2 (6 bases). Germline CDR1 reads SQVTM; CDR2 reads ANQGSEA. The CDR3 has 11 amino acids. Trimming stripped 3 bases from V and 7 bases from J, with 10 bases between. The CDR3 region has the DNA TGCAGCGTTGAGGGACTCGGTGAGCAGTACTTC. This encodes CSVEGLGEQYF.

The rearrangement joins TRBV5-5 to TRBJ2-1; 7 bases align to TRBD1. Germline V gene lookup returns CDR1 SGHKS and CDR2 YYEKEE (reference sequence). The junction had 9 bases not matched to a gene; V was cut back by 2 bases and J by 4 bases. CDR3 length: 16 residues. The CDR3 protein is CASSLDPGTAYNEQFF. CDR3 nucleotide sequence: TGTGCCAGCAGCTTAGATCCCGGGACAGCTTACAATGAGCAGTTCTTC.

In its sample, this clonotype was seen a few times. V usage is TRBV7-8 and J usage is TRBJ1-5, with D perhaps matching TRBD1 (6 bases). The CDR3 has 18 amino acids. Germline V gene sequence: CDR1 SGHVS, CDR2 FQNEAQ. Trimming left V 1 base short and J 3 bases short, with 19 bases between. CDR3 DNA sequence: TGTGCCAGCAGCTTAGTGAGGTCGGGGGGCCCTGACAATCAGCCCCAGCATTTT. It encodes CASSLVRSGGPDNQPQHF.

V is TRBV7-2 and J is TRBJ2-5; possible D gene TRBD1, 5 bases. The CDR3 contains 15 residues. Per germline, CDR1 SGHTA and CDR2 FQGNSA. Trimming removed 0 bases at V and 5 bases at J, with 13 bases between. This chain's CDR3 is CASSLARVAGETQYF. The CDR3 DNA sequence: TGTGCCAGCAGCTTAGCTCGGGTGGCAGGGGAGACCCAGTACTTC.

This clonotype showed up just a few times. The V gene is TRBV20-1, the J gene TRBJ2-1; TRBD2 is a possible D gene (5 bases). The CDR3 totals 15 residues. Germline V lookup: CDR1 DFQATT, CDR2 SNEGSKA (reference sequence). V shed 2 bases and J shed 13 bases, with 24 bases lying between them. The CDR3 sequence: CSARSVDSGYQTQFF. In DNA form, the CDR3 reads TGCAGTGCTAGATCGGTCGATTCGGGGTATCAGACCCAGTTCTTC.

This chain connects TRBV19 to TRBJ1-1; TRBD1 aligns across 8 bases. J gave up 9 bases and V 7 bases, and 7 bases lay outside the gene matches. This CDR3 has 12 residues. Germline V gives CDR1 LNHDA, CDR2 SQIVND (reference sequence). Here the CDR3 reads CASKPGTGKAFF. Here the CDR3 DNA reads TGTGCCAGTAAACCCGGGACAGGCAAAGCTTTCTTT. Full variable domain (rest looked up from reference TRBV19 and TRBJ1-1): DGGITQSPKYLFRKEGQNVTLSCEQNLNHDAMYWYRQDPGQGLRLIYYSQIVNDFQKGDIAEGYSVSREKKESFPLTVTSAQKNPTAFYLCASKPGTGKAFFGQGTRLTVV.

This clonotype was counted only a few times. CDR3 DNA sequence: TGCAGTGCCATAGGACAGGGCACAGAGACCCAGTACTTC. Encoded protein: CSAIGQGTETQYF. The rearrangement links TRBV20-1 to TRBJ2-5; TRBD1 aligns across 8 bases. V lost 6 bases, J lost 4 bases, and 7 bases stayed unmatched. CDR1 and CDR2 (germline): DFQATT, SNEGSKA (reference sequence). The CDR3 spans 13 residues.

A single count supports this clonotype. This chain uses TRBV10-3 with TRBJ1-6; 7 positions match TRBD1. The CDR3 extends over 13 amino acids. Trimming removed 6 bases from V and 7 bases from J; junction bases left unmatched: 3. Germline V gene sequence: CDR1 ENHRY, CDR2 SYGVKD. CDR3 DNA sequence: TGTGCCATCAGGGGGACAGCGAATTCACCCCTCCACTTT. It encodes CAIRGTANSPLHF.

This clonotype was found many times. A junction boundary mismatches the germline segment, possibly from a read error. The rearrangement uses TRBV5-1 and TRBJ2-3; unclear D gene. The CDR3 spans 14 residues. Germline CDR1 is SGHRS and CDR2 is YFSETQ. The CDR3 region is CASSLTVSTDTQYF. CDR3 DNA sequence: TGTGCCAGCAGTCTGACTGTTAGCACAGATACGCAGTATTTT.

V and J are TRBV7-9 and TRBJ1-1, with D unclear. Trimming pared 4 bases from V and 1 base from J, leaving 13 bases between. This CDR3 spans 15 amino acids. Germline CDR1 is SEHNR and CDR2 is FQNEAQ (reference sequence). This chain's CDR3 is CASSSRRVGNTEAFF. The CDR3 nucleotides are TGTGCCAGCAGCTCAAGGAGGGTCGGGAACACTGAAGCTTTCTTT. Drawing the rest from reference TRBV7-9 and TRBJ1-1, the complete variable domain is DTGVSQNPRHKITKRGQNVTFRCDPISEHNRLYWYRQTLGQGPEFLTYFQNEAQLEKSRLLSDRFSAERPKGSFSTLEIQRTEQGDSAMYLCASSSRRVGNTEAFFGQGTRLTVV.

The chain carries TRBV5-6 and TRBJ2-3, with TRBD2 matching over 8 bases. This CDR3 has 18 residues. With 0 bases clipped from V and 8 bases from J, the junction kept 17 bases outside the gene matches. Germline V gene sequence: CDR1 SGHDT, CDR2 YYEEEE. The CDR3 loop is CASSLVFGSGDERGTQYF. The CDR3 bases are TGTGCCAGCAGCTTGGTATTCGGTAGCGGGGACGAGCGAGGTACGCAGTATTTT. Complete variable domain (other parts from reference TRBV5-6 and TRBJ2-3): DAGVTQSPTHLIKTRGQQVTLRCSPKSGHDTVSWYQQALGQGPQFIFQYYEEEERQRGNFPDRFSGHQFPNYSSELNVNALLLGDSALYLCASSLVFGSGDERGTQYFGPGTRLTVL.

This chain uses TRBV3-1 with TRBJ1-6; no definite D call. V was shortened by 0 bases and J by 8 bases, with 14 bases between the two germline ends. CDR3 length: 16 amino acids. Germline CDR1 reads LGHDT; CDR2 reads YNNKEL (reference sequence). In DNA, the CDR3 is TGTGCCAGCAGCCAAGATCTGCGTTATCCCGATTCACCCCTCCACTTT. Its translation: CASSQDLRYPDSPLHF.